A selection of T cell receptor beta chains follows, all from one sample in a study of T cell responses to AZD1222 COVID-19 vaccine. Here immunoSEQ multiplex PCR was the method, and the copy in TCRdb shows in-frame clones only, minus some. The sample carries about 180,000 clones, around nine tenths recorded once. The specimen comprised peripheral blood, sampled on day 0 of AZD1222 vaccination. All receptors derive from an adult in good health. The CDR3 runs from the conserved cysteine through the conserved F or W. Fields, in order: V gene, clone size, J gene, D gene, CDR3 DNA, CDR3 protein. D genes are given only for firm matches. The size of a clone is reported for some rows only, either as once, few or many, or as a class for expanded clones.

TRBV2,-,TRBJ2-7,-,TGTGCCAGCAGGGCGACTAGGGTTAAAGAGCAGTACTTC,CASRATRVKEQYF
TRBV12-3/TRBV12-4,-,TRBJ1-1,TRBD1,TGTGCCAGCAGGTTAACAGGGGGCACTGAAGCTTTCTTT,CASRLTGGTEAFF
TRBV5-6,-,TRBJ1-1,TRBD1,TGTGCCAGCACCTCGGACAGGAGGGGCACTGAAGCTTTCTTT,CASTSDRRGTEAFF
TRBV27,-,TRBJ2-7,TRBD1,TGTGCCAGCTCAGGACAGGGGGCATCCTACGAGCAGTACTTC,CASSGQGASYEQYF
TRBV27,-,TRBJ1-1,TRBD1,TGTGCCAGCAGTGAAAGCAGGACAGGGCTTATGAACACTGAAGCTTTCTTT,CASSESRTGLMNTEAFF
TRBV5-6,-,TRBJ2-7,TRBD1,TGTGCCAGCAGCAGACTGACAGGGGAACAGTACTTC,CASSRLTGEQYF
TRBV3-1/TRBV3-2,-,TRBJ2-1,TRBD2,TGTGCCAGCAGCCATGGGGTTAGCGGGAGTTCCTACAATGAGCAGTTCTTC,CASSHGVSGSSYNEQFF
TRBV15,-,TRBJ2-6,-,TGTGCCACCAGCGCCTCCAGGGCGGAGGGGGCCAACGTCCTGACTTTC,CATSASRAEGANVLTF
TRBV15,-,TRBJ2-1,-,TGTGCCACCAGCAGAGATCGGGGACGGGTTGCCTACAATGAGCAGTTCTTC,CATSRDRGRVAYNEQFF
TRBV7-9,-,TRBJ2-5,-,TGTGCCAGCAGTTCACGAGGGGGGGAGACCCAGTACTTC,CASSSRGGETQYF
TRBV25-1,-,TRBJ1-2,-,TGTGCCAGCAGTGGTCCCGAATCGGGGGGCTACACCTTC,CASSGPESGGYTF
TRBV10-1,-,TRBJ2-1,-,TGCGCCAGCAGTAGTGGTTCTAGCCCGTTCTTC,CASSSGSSPFF
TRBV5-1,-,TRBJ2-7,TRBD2,TGCGCCAGCAGCTTGCGCCTAGCGGGAGTAGGGGACGAGCAGTACTTC,CASSLRLAGVGDEQYF
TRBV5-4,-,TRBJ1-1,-,TGTGCCAGCAGCTCGACAGACCGGAACACTGAAGCTTTCTTT,CASSSTDRNTEAFF
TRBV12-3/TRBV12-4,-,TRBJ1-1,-,TGTGCCAGCAGTTTAGCCACCCCAGCTTTCTTT,CASSLATPAFF
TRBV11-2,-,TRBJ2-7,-,TGTGCCAGCAGCTACAGGGTTGGAAGCTCCTACGAGCAGTACTTC,CASSYRVGSSYEQYF
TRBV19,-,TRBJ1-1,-,TGTGCCAGTTCGAGGGGCAGGCTGAACACTGAAGCTTTCTTT,CASSRGRLNTEAFF
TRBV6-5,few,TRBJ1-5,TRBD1,TGTGCCAGCAGACCCGGGACAGGGACTAATCAGCCCCAGCATTTT,CASRPGTGTNQPQHF
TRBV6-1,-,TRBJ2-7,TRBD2,TGTGCCAGCAGTGAAGTGACTAGCGGGATAGCGAGCGAGCAGTACTTC,CASSEVTSGIASEQYF
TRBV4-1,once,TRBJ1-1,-,TGCGCCAGCAGCCCCGGGCTCAACACTGAAGCTTTCTTT,CASSPGLNTEAFF
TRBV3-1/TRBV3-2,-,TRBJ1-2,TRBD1,TGTGCCAGCAGCCCGGGACAGTATGGCTACACCTTC,CASSPGQYGYTF
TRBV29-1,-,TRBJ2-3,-,TGCAGCGCTACGCCTGTTTTGGGGGGCTCCACAGATACGCAGTATTTT,CSATPVLGGSTDTQYF
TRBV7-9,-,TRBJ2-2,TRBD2,TGTGCCAGCAGCTTATGGGAGACTAGCGCCAACACCGGGGAGCTGTTTTTT,CASSLWETSANTGELFF
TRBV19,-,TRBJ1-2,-,TGTGCCAGTAGTATGGAAGGGAGTTTTTATGGCTACACCTTC,CASSMEGSFYGYTF
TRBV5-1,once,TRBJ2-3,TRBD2,TGCGCCAGCAGACGAGGACTAGAAGTAGATACGCAGTATTTT,CASRRGLEVDTQYF
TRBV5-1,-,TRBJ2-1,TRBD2,TGCGCCAGCAGCTGGACTAGCGGGAGAGATGAGCAGTTCTTC,CASSWTSGRDEQFF
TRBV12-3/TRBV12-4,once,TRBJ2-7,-,TGTGCCAGCAGGCCTGACCTCTCCTACGAGCAGTACTTC,CASRPDLSYEQYF
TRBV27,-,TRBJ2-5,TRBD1,TGTGCCAGCAGTTCCTGGACAGGGGCGATGGAGACCCAGTACTTC,CASSSWTGAMETQYF
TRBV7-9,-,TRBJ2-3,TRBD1,TGTGCCAGCAGCTTGGGACAGGGAACAGATACGCAGTATTTT,CASSLGQGTDTQYF
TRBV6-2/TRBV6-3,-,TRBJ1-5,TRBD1,TGTGCCAGCACCCCGGGACAGGGGGCGGGGTATAGCAATCAGCCCCAGCATTTT,CASTPGQGAGYSNQPQHF
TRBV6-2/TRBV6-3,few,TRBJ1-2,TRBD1,TGTGCCAGCAGCGTTGGGACAGGGGGCGATGGCTACACCTTC,CASSVGTGGDGYTF
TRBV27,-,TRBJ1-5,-,TGTGCCAGCAGTTTCTTAGGAGGCAATCAGCCCCAGCATTTT,CASSFLGGNQPQHF
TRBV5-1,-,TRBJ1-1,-,TGCGCCAGCAGCAGTTCACAGGGCCTAATTGCTGAAGCTTTCTTT,CASSSSQGLIAEAFF
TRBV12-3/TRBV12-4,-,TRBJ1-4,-,TGTGCCAGCAGTTTTGGGACAATGGAAAAACTGTTTTTT,CASSFGTMEKLFF
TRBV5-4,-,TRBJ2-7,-,TGTGCCAGCAGCTTGGCCTTGGTGAACGAGCAGTACTTC,CASSLALVNEQYF